These 18 T cell receptor beta chains came from one sample sequenced in a study of technical replicates of blood from a handful of donors (dated by TCRdb to about 2017). The library was prepared using the immunoSEQ multiplex PCR assay. Drawn from immuneACCESS, this table holds only the in-frame rearrangements with V and J called that TCRdb kept. Clones are partly lost; checked studies trace under half to an unresolved V gene and leave the rest unexplained. The sample profile shows tens of thousands of clones; roughly 94% of them were found once. The top ten clonotypes cover 0.35% to 0.45% of the sample. Sample: T cells isolated from PBMCs. The origin of the receptors is a human donor in good health.

This chain links TRBV6-1 with TRBJ2-7, with 11 bases aligning to TRBD2. The V gene's germline CDR1 is MNHNS and CDR2 SASEGT. The CDR3 has 15 amino acids. The ends lost 2 bases at V and 2 bases at J; junction bases unmatched: 2. The CDR3 nucleotides read TGTGCCAGCAGTGAACTAGCGGGAGGACCCTACGAGCAGTACTTC. It codes for CASSELAGGPYEQYF.

The V call is TRBV5-1, the J call TRBJ1-2; a weak D match, TRBD1 (5 bases). The CDR3 extends over 15 amino acids. CDR1 is SGHRS and CDR2 is YFSETQ in the germline V gene. V lost 3 bases to trimming and J lost 6 bases, with 18 bases between them. The CDR3 nucleotides read TGCGCCAGCAGCTCCGGGACTTATAGGGGAGATGGCTACACCTTC. This translates into CASSSGTYRGDGYTF.

This clone was found a few times. The chain links TRBV4-1 to TRBJ1-1; weak D call: TRBD1 (6 bases). V gave up 3 bases and J gave up 2 bases, with 13 bases separating them. The CDR3 covers 15 residues. Germline V gene sequence: CDR1 MGHRA, CDR2 YSYEKL. CDR3 region: CASSHGQNLNTEAFF. CDR3 DNA: TGCGCCAGCAGCCATGGACAGAACCTTAACACTGAAGCTTTCTTT.

The chain has TRBV27 and TRBJ2-7; a possible D gene is TRBD2 (6 bases). Germline CDR1 reads MNHEY; CDR2 reads SMNVEV (reference sequence). Deletions cut 2 bases from V and 6 bases from J, with 14 bases between. The CDR3 consists of 14 residues. Written as DNA, the CDR3 is TGTGCCAGCAGTTTAGGAGGGATGCTGAGCGAGCAGTACTTC. It is translated as CASSLGGMLSEQYF.

The V and J genes are TRBV19 and TRBJ1-1; D possibly corresponds to TRBD1 (5 bases). This CDR3 has 14 residues. Per the germline V gene, CDR1 is LNHDA and CDR2 is SQIVND (reference sequence). V was trimmed by 4 bases and J by 3 bases, leaving 12 bases between them. DNA for the CDR3: TGTGCCAGTAGTACCCAGGGTGGACACACTGAAGCTTTCTTT. Protein sequence: CASSTQGGHTEAFF.

The J gene is TRBJ2-2, the V gene TRBV5-1; 10 nucleotides match TRBD1. The CDR3 runs to 16 residues. Germline lookup yields CDR1 SGHRS and CDR2 YFSETQ. Unmatched junction bases numbered 9, after V lost 4 bases and J lost 6 bases. CDR3 sequence reads: CASSVTGTGVSGELFF. The CDR3 bases are TGCGCCAGCAGCGTAACCGGGACAGGGGTTTCCGGGGAGCTGTTTTTT.

V is TRBV14 and J is TRBJ2-3, with D possibly being TRBD1 (5 bases). With 1 base removed from V and 4 bases from J, the gap between germline ends came to 9 bases. The CDR3 is 14 amino acids. Germline V gene data show CDR1 as SGHDN and CDR2 as FVKESK. CDR3 protein: CASSQARGPDTQYF. DNA for the CDR3: TGTGCCAGCAGCCAAGCAAGGGGTCCAGATACGCAGTATTTT.

The table lists this clone with a count of one. The chain links TRBV28 to TRBJ2-1; D perhaps matches TRBD2 (6 bases). V dropped 4 bases and J dropped 8 bases, with 24 bases sitting between them. The CDR3 has 17 amino acids. Per the germline V gene, CDR1 is MDHEN and CDR2 is SYDVKM. CDR3 DNA sequence: TGTGCCAGCAGTTCCCCATGGGACTCAAGGTCGTGGGATGAGCAGTTCTTC. Translation gives CASSSPWDSRSWDEQFF. Full variable domain (outside the CDR3, taken from reference TRBV28 and TRBJ2-1): DVKVTQSSRYLVKRTGEKVFLECVQDMDHENMFWYRQDPGLGLRLIYFSYDVKMKEKGDIPEGYSVSREKKERFSLILESASTNQTSMYLCASSSPWDSRSWDEQFFGPGTRLTVL.

This clone turned up a few times. The chain links TRBV6-1 to TRBJ2-7; 7 bases line up with TRBD1. CDR3 length equals 15 residues. CDR1 and CDR2 (germline): MNHNS, SASEGT. V lost 4 bases and J lost 3; bases outside the gene matches: 9. The CDR3 loop reads CASSVNPGQRYEQYF. The CDR3 bases are TGTGCCAGCAGTGTGAATCCGGGACAGCGCTACGAGCAGTACTTC.

This chain uses TRBV7-9 with TRBJ2-7, with a weak D call TRBD2 (6 bases). V lost 1 base and J 0 bases, leaving 10 bases between the germline ends. Looked up from germline, CDR1 is SEHNR and CDR2 is FQNEAQ (reference sequence). The CDR3 sequence is 15 residues long. The CDR3 loop is CASSLDGRSSYEQYF. CDR3 in DNA: TGTGCCAGCAGCTTAGATGGGAGGAGCTCCTACGAGCAGTACTTC.

V gene TRBV27 combines with J gene TRBJ1-1; no reliable D call. CDR1 MNHEY and CDR2 SMNVEV come from the germline V gene (reference sequence). V dropped 5 bases and J dropped 3 bases, with 19 bases sitting between them. This CDR3 spans 16 amino acids. The DNA of the CDR3 is TGTGCCAGCAGTCAGAGACCAGGTTTTCAAGACACTGAAGCTTTCTTT. Residues: CASSQRPGFQDTEAFF.

The chain carries TRBV29-1 and TRBJ2-3; 10 bases agree with TRBD1. The CDR3 contains 15 residues. Trimming took 2 bases from V and 4 from J; bases not matched to a gene: 6. CDR1 SQVTM and CDR2 ANQGSEA come from the germline V gene. CDR3 nucleotide sequence: TGCAGCGTTGAAACGGGACAGGGGATTCCAGATACGCAGTATTTT. Residues: CSVETGQGIPDTQYF.

V gene TRBV7-8 combines with J gene TRBJ2-1; 9 nucleotides align to TRBD2. The germline V gene has CDR1 SGHVS and CDR2 FQNEAQ. With V trimmed by 3 bases and J by 4 bases, 4 bases remained unmatched. The CDR3 is 15 residues long. The CDR3 sequence is CASSFLAGYYNEQFF. The CDR3 DNA sequence: TGTGCCAGCAGCTTCCTAGCGGGATATTACAATGAGCAGTTCTTC.

The chain employs TRBV7-8 and TRBJ2-5; maybe TRBD2 (6 bases). This CDR3 region has 15 residues. V gave up 5 bases and J gave up 4 bases, with 17 bases separating them. Germline V CDR1 and CDR2: SGHVS, FQNEAQ. The CDR3 reads CASSQTGSWAETQYF. CDR3 DNA: TGTGCCAGCAGCCAGACCGGGAGCTGGGCAGAGACCCAGTACTTC.

The chain is built from TRBV4-3 and TRBJ2-7; D is uncertain. Germline values: CDR1 LGHNA, CDR2 YSLEER. CDR3 length: 13 amino acids. Trimming took 0 bases from V and 5 from J, leaving 8 bases between them. The CDR3 DNA reads as TGCGCCAGCAGCCAAGAAATGGGCCACGAGCAGTACTTC. As protein: CASSQEMGHEQYF.

The chain combines TRBV6-1 with TRBJ1-5; no clear D gene. This CDR3 is built from 14 residues. Per the germline V gene, CDR1 is MNHNS and CDR2 is SASEGT. Trimming removed 2 bases at V and 0 bases at J, with 5 bases between. CDR3 residues: CASSEPYSNQPQHF. CDR3 DNA: TGTGCCAGCAGTGAACCGTATAGCAATCAGCCCCAGCATTTT.

The DNA for the CDR3 is TGTGCCTGGAGTGTACTGGGGGCTGACACTGAAGCTTTCTTT. It translates to CAWSVLGADTEAFF. The V call is TRBV30, the J call TRBJ1-1; tentatively, D is TRBD1 (6 bases). The V and J ends lost 0 bases and 3 bases respectively, with 11 bases between them. This CDR3 comprises 14 residues. The germline CDR1 and CDR2 sequences are GTSNPN and SVGIG (reference sequence).

The J gene is TRBJ2-6, the V gene TRBV7-6; no clear D gene. This CDR3 comprises 15 residues. The germline V and J ends were trimmed by 1 base and 0 bases, with 4 bases remaining between them. Germline CDR1 and CDR2: SGHVS and FNYEAQ. The CDR3 sequence: CASSLGASGANVLTF. The DNA of the CDR3 is TGTGCCAGCAGCTTAGGGGCCTCTGGGGCCAACGTCCTGACTTTC.